This entry features one T cell receptor (beta chain) sequence. The antigen is unknown. Trimming stripped 4 bases from V and 3 bases from J, with 7 bases between. Germline CDR1 SGHVS, CDR2 FNYEAQ. The CDR3 has 13 amino acids. TCRdb itself ran the reads through MiXCR, one entry per CDR3 protein. The sample includes approximately 700,000 distinct CDR3 sequences, roughly 35% seen only once; the top ten take about 2.8%. This entry is derived from a study of T cell repertoires in cytomegalovirus infection. As for the study in general: In public TCR beta signatures, there were indications of both CMV infection and matching HLA type. Broader study findings: Accumulated public TCR beta family frequency recognized individuals carrying CMV together with the relevant HLA. HLA-C-restricted, CMV-specific TCR beta clonotypes were dominant ex vivo.

Specimen: PBMCs. This sequence was found in a human donor in good health (CMV status not recorded). Some clones in this sample may be carry-over from other donors' samples. The chain combines TRBV7-6 with TRBJ1-5; unclear D gene. The CDR3 sequence is CASSWDHNQPQHF. The DNA of the CDR3 is TGTGCCAGCAGCTGGGATCACAATCAGCCCCAGCATTTT. Supplemented by reference TRBV7-6 and TRBJ1-5, the full variable domain reads GAGVSQSPRYKVTKRGQDVALRCDPISGHVSLYWYRQALGQGPEFLTYFNYEAQQDKSGLPNDRFSAERPEGSISTLTIQRTEQRDSAMYRCASSWDHNQPQHFGDGTRLSIL.